The 3 T cell receptor beta chains reported below all come from one sample, sequenced in a study of T cell repertoires in cytomegalovirus infection. MiXCR, run by TCRdb on the reads, gives a single entry per CDR3 protein. The sample shows about 320,000 distinct CDR3 sequences, more than 8% of them seen only once. Sequencing was carried out using PBMCs. Every receptor here comes from a human donor in good health (CMV status not recorded). Some clones in this sample may be carry-over from other donors' samples.

A few counts support this clonotype. This chain connects TRBV11-2 to TRBJ1-2, with D perhaps matching TRBD1 (5 bases). Germline V gene data show CDR1 as SGHAT and CDR2 as FQNNGV. The CDR3 has 19 amino acids. V shed 1 base and J shed 5 bases, with 26 bases lying between them. In DNA, the CDR3 is TGTGCCAGCAGCTTAGCTGCAACGATGGGACCCCGCCTTGAGTATGGCTACACCTTC. Amino acids: CASSLAATMGPRLEYGYTF.

This chain links TRBV5-5 with TRBJ2-2; either TRBD1 or TRBD2 may fit D (5 bases each). The V end lost 0 bases, the J end lost 4 bases, and 10 bases lay between the germline ends. CDR1 is SGHKS, CDR2 YYEKEE, per germline (reference sequence). The CDR3 is 15 amino acids. CDR3 coding DNA: TGTGCCAGCAGCTTGGGCAGGGAGCCCACCGGGGAGCTGTTTTTT. Amino acids: CASSLGREPTGELFF.

This chain uses TRBV4-1 with TRBJ1-2; D gene uncertain. This CDR3 has 14 amino acids. Germline lookup yields CDR1 MGHRA and CDR2 YSYEKL. Trimming removed 1 base from V and 8 bases from J, with 14 bases in between. The CDR3 bases are TGCGCCAGCAGCCAAGGGTACCCGCCCTTGGGCTACACCTTC. This gives the protein CASSQGYPPLGYTF.